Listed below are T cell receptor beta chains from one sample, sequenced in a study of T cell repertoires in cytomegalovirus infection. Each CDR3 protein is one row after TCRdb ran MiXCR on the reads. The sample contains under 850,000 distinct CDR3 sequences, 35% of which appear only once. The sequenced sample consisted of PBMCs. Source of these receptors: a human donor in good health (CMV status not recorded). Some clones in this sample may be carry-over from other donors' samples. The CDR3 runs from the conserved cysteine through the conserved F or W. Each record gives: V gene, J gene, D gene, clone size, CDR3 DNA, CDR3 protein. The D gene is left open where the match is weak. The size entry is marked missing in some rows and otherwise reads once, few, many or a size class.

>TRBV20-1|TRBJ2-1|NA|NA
TGCAGTGCTAGAAAAATACAGGGCGGAAGGGAGCAGTTCTTC
CSARKIQGGREQFF
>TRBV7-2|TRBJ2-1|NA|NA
TGTGCCAGCAGCGAGATACCTCTGGGCAATGAGCAGTTCTTC
CASSEIPLGNEQFF
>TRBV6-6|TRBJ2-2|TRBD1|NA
TGTGCCAGCAGTTTGACAGGGGGCGCCGGGGAGCTGTTTTTT
CASSLTGGAGELFF
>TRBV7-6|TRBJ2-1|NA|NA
TGTGCCAAAAAGGGACGGTCCCACAATGAGCAGTTCTTC
CAKKGRSHNEQFF
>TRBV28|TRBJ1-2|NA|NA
TGTGCCAGCAGCTCCCCTATGGACAGCCCGACCTTC
CASSSPMDSPTF
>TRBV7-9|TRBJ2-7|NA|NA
TGTGCCAGCAGCTTAGAAGTCCTGGGGCCTACGGGCTACGAGCAGTACTTC
CASSLEVLGPTGYEQYF
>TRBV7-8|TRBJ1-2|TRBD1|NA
TGTGCCAGCAGCTCCAAACAAAGCGATGACAGGGAAGAGTCTTATGGCTACACCTTC
CASSSKQSDDREESYGYTF
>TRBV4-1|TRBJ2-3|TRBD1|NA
TGTGCCAGCAGCCAGGTAGAGGGACAGGTGGGCGGTACGCAGTATTTT
CASSQVEGQVGGTQYF
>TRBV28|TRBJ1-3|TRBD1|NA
TGTGCCAGCAGTCCGTGGGACAGACTGGAGGACACCATATATTTT
CASSPWDRLEDTIYF
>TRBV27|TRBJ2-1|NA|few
TGTGCCAGCAGTTTAGTCCGGGAGCCTCCCGCTGAGCAGTTCTTC
CASSLVREPPAEQFF
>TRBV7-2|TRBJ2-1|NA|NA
TGTGCCAGCAGCCCAGGCCTACTTCGGTCGGTAGGTCAGTTCTTC
CASSPGLLRSVGQFF
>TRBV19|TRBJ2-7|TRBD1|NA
TGTGACAGTAGTTCTATCCGGGACAGGGGGCTCGAGCAGTACTTC
CDSSSIRDRGLEQYF
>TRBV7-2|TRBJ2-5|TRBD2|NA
TGTGCCAGCAGCTTAGGGTTGTCTAGCGGTCAAGAGACCCAGTACTTC
CASSLGLSSGQETQYF
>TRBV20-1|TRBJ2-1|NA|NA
TGCAGTGCTAGGGATTTCGGCGGGGCCGATGAGCAGTTCTTC
CSARDFGGADEQFF
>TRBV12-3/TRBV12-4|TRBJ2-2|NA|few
TGTGCCAGCAGTTACCTCCTAGGAACCGGGGAGCTGTTTTTT
CASSYLLGTGELFF
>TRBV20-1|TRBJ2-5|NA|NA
TGCAGTGTGATTGACTACCAAGAGACCCAGTACTTC
CSVIDYQETQYF
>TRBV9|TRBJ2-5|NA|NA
TGTGCCAGCAGCCCAACCCCTCCGGGACGCGAGGAAGAGACCCAGTACTTC
CASSPTPPGREEETQYF
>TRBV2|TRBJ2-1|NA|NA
TGTGCCAGCAGTCAGACCCTAGTCGATGAGCAGTTCTTC
CASSQTLVDEQFF
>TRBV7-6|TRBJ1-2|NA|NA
TGTGCCAGCAGCCCGGTTTCGGGCAGGGGTTCGGCTGGCTACACCTTC
CASSPVSGRGSAGYTF
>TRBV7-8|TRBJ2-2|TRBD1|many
TGTGCCAGCAGCTGGGACAGGGCTCGTGCCGGGGAGCTGTTTTTT
CASSWDRARAGELFF
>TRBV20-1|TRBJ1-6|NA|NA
TGCAGTGCTAGCGGATGGAATTCACCCCTCCACTTT
CSASGWNSPLHF
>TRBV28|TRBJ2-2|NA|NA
TGTGCCAGCATCCACAGGGCTTCTGGTGAGCTGTTTTTT
CASIHRASGELFF